The source of this T cell receptor beta chain is a study of OX40 agonist ivuxolimab in advanced cancers. V shed 0 bases, J shed 11 bases, and the junction held 10 bases outside the gene matches. Germline V CDR1 and CDR2: SEHNR, FQNEAQ (reference sequence). The CDR3 has 15 residues. About this clone itself: Its antigen is as yet unknown.

Sequencing used immunoSEQ multiplex PCR; TCRdb keeps in-frame clones, though not all of them. The sample shows under 45,000 clones, roughly 77% of them seen only once. Study-level points and caveats: CD8+ T cells showed, on average, more clonal expansion than CD4+ cells. In the 0.1 to 3.0 mg/kg range, CD4+ and CD8+ blood T cells had expanded clonally by week 6. Certain nonresponders additionally had low normalized T-cell clonal expansion.

The chain employs TRBV7-9 and TRBJ1-1; 9 bases match TRBD1. The specimen comprised CD4+ or CD8+ T cells sorted from blood, sampled in a trial of the OX40 agonist ivuxolimab. The origin of this receptor is an adult with an advanced solid tumor such as melanoma, head and neck, liver or kidney cancer. The CDR3 DNA reads TGTGCCAGCAGCTTAGCGTCCGGGACAGGGCTAACGGCTTTCTTT. Translating gives CASSLASGTGLTAFF.